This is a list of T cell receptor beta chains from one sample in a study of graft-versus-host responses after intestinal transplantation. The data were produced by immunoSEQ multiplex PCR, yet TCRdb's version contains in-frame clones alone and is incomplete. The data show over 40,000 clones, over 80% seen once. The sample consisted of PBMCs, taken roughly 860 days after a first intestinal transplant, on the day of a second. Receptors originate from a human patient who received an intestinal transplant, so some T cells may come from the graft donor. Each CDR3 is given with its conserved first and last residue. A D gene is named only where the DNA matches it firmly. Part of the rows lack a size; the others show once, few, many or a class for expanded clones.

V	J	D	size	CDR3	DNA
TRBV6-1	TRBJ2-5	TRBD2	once	CASSELAGGPETQYF	TGTGCCAGCAGTGAACTAGCGGGGGGGCCCGAGACCCAGTACTTC
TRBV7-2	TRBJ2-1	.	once	CASSLVRQAGEQFF	TGTGCCAGCAGCTTAGTGAGGCAGGCGGGTGAGCAGTTCTTC
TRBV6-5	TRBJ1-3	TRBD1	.	CASRAGGSGNTIYF	TGTGCCAGCAGGGCAGGGGGCTCTGGAAACACCATATATTTT
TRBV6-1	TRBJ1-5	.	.	CASSAGSFGQPQHF	TGTGCCAGCTCAGCCGGGTCTTTCGGTCAGCCCCAGCATTTT
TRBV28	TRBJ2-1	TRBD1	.	CASTKQGASYNEQFF	TGTGCCAGCACCAAACAGGGGGCCTCCTACAATGAGCAGTTCTTC
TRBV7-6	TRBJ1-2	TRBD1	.	CASSLSGTGGYYGYTF	TGTGCCAGCAGCTTGTCCGGGACAGGAGGATACTATGGCTACACCTTC
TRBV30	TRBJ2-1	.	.	CAWNRFLRNEQFF	TGTGCCTGGAACAGGTTCCTACGGAATGAGCAGTTCTTC
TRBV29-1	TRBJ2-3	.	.	CSVSRVSTDTQYF	TGCAGCGTTTCCAGGGTTAGCACAGATACGCAGTATTTT
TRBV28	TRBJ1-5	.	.	CASSSSGRGGNQPQHF	TGTGCCAGCAGTTCCTCGGGGAGGGGCGGCAATCAGCCCCAGCATTTT
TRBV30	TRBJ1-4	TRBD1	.	CAWSGIQGRKLFF	TGTGCCTGGAGTGGAATACAGGGGCGCAAACTGTTTTTT
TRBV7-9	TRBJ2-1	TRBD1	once	CASGQTGITGNEQFF	TGTGCCAGCGGGCAGACAGGGATTACGGGGAATGAGCAGTTCTTC
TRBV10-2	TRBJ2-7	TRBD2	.	CASRIAGAVEQYF	TGCGCCAGCAGGATAGCGGGAGCAGTCGAGCAGTACTTC
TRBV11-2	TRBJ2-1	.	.	CASSLQGRSYNEQFF	TGTGCCAGCAGCCTACAGGGAAGGTCCTACAATGAGCAGTTCTTC
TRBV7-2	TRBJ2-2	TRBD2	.	CASSSISGRAGELFF	TGTGCCAGCAGCTCAATTAGCGGGAGGGCCGGGGAGCTGTTTTTT
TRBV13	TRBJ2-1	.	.	CASSLELSYNEQFF	TGTGCCAGCAGCTTGGAACTATCCTACAATGAGCAGTTCTTC
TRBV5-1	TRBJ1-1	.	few	CASSLMVNTEAFF	TGCGCCAGCAGCTTGATGGTGAACACTGAAGCTTTCTTT
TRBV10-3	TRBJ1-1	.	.	CAISERGNTEAFF	TGTGCCATCAGTGAAAGGGGGAACACTGAAGCTTTCTTT
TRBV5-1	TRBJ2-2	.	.	CASSLIVGGGELFF	TGCGCCAGCAGCCTAATAGTGGGTGGAGGGGAGCTGTTTTTT
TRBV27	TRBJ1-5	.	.	CATALVPNQPQHF	TGTGCCACCGCACTCGTGCCAAATCAGCCCCAGCATTTT
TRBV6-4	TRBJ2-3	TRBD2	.	CASSESGGATDTQYF	TGTGCCAGCAGTGAAAGCGGGGGGGCCACAGATACGCAGTATTTT
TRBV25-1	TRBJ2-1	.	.	CASSESGPPLDEQFF	TGTGCCAGCAGTGAATCGGGACCCCCGCTCGATGAGCAGTTCTTC
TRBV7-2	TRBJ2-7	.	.	CASSLSARGLNEQYF	TGTGCCAGCAGCTTATCTGCGCGCGGTCTTAACGAGCAGTACTTC
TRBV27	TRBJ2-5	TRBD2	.	CASSSPGLAGGPGTQYF	TGTGCCAGCAGTTCCCCCGGACTAGCGGGAGGGCCTGGGACCCAGTACTTC
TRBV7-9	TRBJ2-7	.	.	CASSPIWGSEQYF	TGTGCCAGCAGCCCCATATGGGGTTCCGAGCAGTACTTC
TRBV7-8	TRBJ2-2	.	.	CASSFSRLVNTGELFF	TGTGCCAGCAGCTTTTCCAGACTAGTAAACACCGGGGAGCTGTTTTTT
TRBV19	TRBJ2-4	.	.	CASSMYLAKNIQYF	TGTGCCAGTAGTATGTACCTAGCCAAAAACATTCAGTACTTC
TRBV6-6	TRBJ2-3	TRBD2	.	CASRLAGDTQYF	TGTGCCAGCAGACTAGCGGGAGATACGCAGTATTTT
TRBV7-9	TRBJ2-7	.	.	CASSSFGRRATSYEQYF	TGTGCCAGCAGCTCGTTTGGACGCCGAGCCACGAGCTACGAGCAGTACTTC
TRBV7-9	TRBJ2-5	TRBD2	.	CASSETGLAGVGQETQYF	TGTGCCAGCAGCGAAACGGGACTAGCGGGAGTGGGGCAAGAGACCCAGTACTTC
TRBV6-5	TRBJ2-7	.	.	CASSSLWTANYEQYF	TGTGCCAGCAGTTCATTGTGGACTGCCAACTACGAGCAGTACTTC
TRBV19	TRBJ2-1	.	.	CASSIVGISWDNNEQFF	TGTGCCAGTAGTATAGTCGGGATCTCTTGGGACAACAATGAGCAGTTCTTC
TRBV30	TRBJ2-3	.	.	CAWSVPPEVKYF	TGTGCCTGGAGTGTCCCCCCCGAGGTGAAGTATTTT
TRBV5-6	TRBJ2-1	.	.	CASSLVGLFDNEQFF	TGTGCCAGCAGCTTGGTAGGGCTATTCGACAATGAGCAGTTCTTC
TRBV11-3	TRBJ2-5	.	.	CASSLRSQETQYF	TGTGCCAGCAGCTTAAGGTCCCAAGAGACCCAGTACTTC
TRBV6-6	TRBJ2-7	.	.	CASSDSTDMEQYF	TGTGCCAGCAGCGACTCGACAGACATGGAGCAGTACTTC
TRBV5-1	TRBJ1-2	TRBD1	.	CASSPGTGMIGYTF	TGCGCCAGCAGCCCCGGGACAGGGATGATAGGCTACACCTTC